A single sample gave rise to the 12 T cell receptor beta chains below, sequenced in a study of T cell repertoires in cytomegalovirus infection. Each CDR3 protein is one row after TCRdb ran MiXCR on the reads. The table has fewer than 550,000 distinct CDR3 sequences, about 26% seen once. Material: PBMCs. The receptors shown here come from a human donor in good health (CMV status not recorded). Some clones in this sample may be carry-over from other donors' samples.

The genes are TRBV11-2 and TRBJ2-3; D not resolved. The CDR3 is made up of 15 amino acids. V gave up 1 base and J gave up 6 bases, with 14 bases separating them. Germline CDR1 SGHAT, CDR2 FQNNGV. The CDR3 sequence: CASSLAATQSDTQYF. CDR3 bases: TGTGCCAGCAGCTTAGCAGCGACCCAAAGCGATACGCAGTATTTT.

This chain connects TRBV19 to TRBJ2-7; 10 bases are shared with TRBD1. The ends lost 3 bases at V and 1 base at J; junction bases unmatched: 6. CDR1 and CDR2 (germline): LNHDA, SQIVND (reference sequence). The CDR3 is made up of 16 amino acids. For the CDR3, the DNA is TGTGCCAGTAGTATGTCCGGGACAGGGGTTTCCTACGAGCAGTACTTC. Amino acids: CASSMSGTGVSYEQYF.

This clonotype was recorded once. This sequence joins TRBV15 and TRBJ2-3, with D perhaps TRBD2 (5 bases). This CDR3 contains 13 residues. Germline V gene lookup returns CDR1 LNHNV and CDR2 YYDKDF (reference sequence). V lost 3 bases and J 8 bases, leaving 12 bases between the germline ends. The DNA for the CDR3 is TGTGCCACCAGCAGCCGGGGAAGCGGTACGCAGTATTTT. Its translation is CATSSRGSGTQYF.

The gene calls are TRBV19 and TRBJ2-3; 7 bases align to TRBD1. There are 13 residues in the CDR3. The J segment lost 14 bases and the V segment lost 5 bases, leaving 13 bases of the junction unmatched. Germline V gene lookup returns CDR1 LNHDA and CDR2 SQIVND (reference sequence). CDR3 residues: CASSYNPGQRPYF. Written as DNA, the CDR3 is TGTGCCAGTAGTTATAATCCGGGACAGAGGCCGTATTTT.

This clonotype occurred once. The gene calls are TRBV6-2 or TRBV6-3 and TRBJ2-3; D ambiguous. From germline, CDR1 is MNHEY and CDR2 SVGEGT. The CDR3 has 11 amino acids. Trimming took off 6 bases at V and 8 bases at J, with 9 bases between the two ends. CDR3 region: CASSAYGTQYF. Here the CDR3 DNA reads TGTGCCAGCAGCGCCTATGGTACGCAGTATTTT.

The J gene is TRBJ1-4, the V gene TRBV19; TRBD1 agrees at 7 bases. The length of the CDR3 is 15 residues. With V trimmed by 5 bases and J by 3 bases, 6 bases remained unmatched. CDR1 LNHDA and CDR2 SQIVND come from the germline V gene (reference sequence). The CDR3, as DNA: TGTGCCAGTAGTGGTAACAGGGGATCTAATGAAAAACTGTTTTTT. It yields the protein CASSGNRGSNEKLFF.

The V call is TRBV20-1, the J call TRBJ1-1; D unresolved. CDR3 size: 12 residues. Trimming cost V 0 bases and J 4 bases, with 6 bases left between them. The germline V gene encodes CDR1 DFQATT and CDR2 SNEGSKA (reference sequence). The CDR3 reads CSARERSTEAFF. CDR3 bases: TGCAGTGCTAGAGAACGCAGCACTGAAGCTTTCTTT.

The genes are TRBV12-3 or TRBV12-4 and TRBJ1-3, with a possible D match to TRBD1 (6 bases). With 6 bases removed from V and 0 bases from J, the gap between germline ends came to 12 bases. The CDR3 runs 15 residues. In DNA form, the CDR3 reads TGTGCCAGCAGAGCACAGGGCCACTCTGGAAACACCATATATTTT. As protein: CASRAQGHSGNTIYF.

In its sample, this clonotype was seen a few times. The J gene is TRBJ2-7, the V gene TRBV10-3, with D tentatively TRBD1 (5 bases). From germline, CDR1 is ENHRY and CDR2 SYGVKD. V was shortened by 2 bases and J by 6 bases, with 8 bases between the two germline ends. The CDR3 runs 12 residues. The CDR3 reads CAISETGSEQYV. In nucleotides, the CDR3 is TGTGCCATCAGTGAGACAGGATCCGAGCAGTACGTC.

V usage is TRBV11-2 and J usage is TRBJ1-1, with D uncertain. CDR3 length: 13 amino acids. Germline values: CDR1 SGHAT, CDR2 FQNNGV. V lost 10 bases, J lost 2 bases, and 14 bases lay in between. In DNA, the CDR3 is TGTGCCACAATAGACACCATAAACACTGAAGCTTTCTTT. Protein product: CATIDTINTEAFF.

V usage is TRBV6-5 and J usage is TRBJ2-7; the D call may be TRBD1 or TRBD2 (6 bases each). Germline loops: CDR1 MNHEY, CDR2 SVGAGI. The CDR3 is made up of 15 amino acids. Trimming stripped 5 bases from V and 6 bases from J, with 20 bases between. CDR3 DNA sequence: TGTGCCAGCAGTACCCCCAGGGGCGGCGGGGCCGAGCAGTACTTC. Translation: CASSTPRGGGAEQYF.

V gene TRBV12-3 or TRBV12-4 combines with J gene TRBJ1-1; 10 positions match TRBD1. V trimming: 6 bases; J trimming: 1 base; junction bases outside the gene matches: 5. This CDR3 region has 15 residues. The CDR3 DNA follows: TGTGCCAGCAGCCAAGGGACAGGGGAGAACACTGAAGCTTTCTTT. Its protein is CASSQGTGENTEAFF.